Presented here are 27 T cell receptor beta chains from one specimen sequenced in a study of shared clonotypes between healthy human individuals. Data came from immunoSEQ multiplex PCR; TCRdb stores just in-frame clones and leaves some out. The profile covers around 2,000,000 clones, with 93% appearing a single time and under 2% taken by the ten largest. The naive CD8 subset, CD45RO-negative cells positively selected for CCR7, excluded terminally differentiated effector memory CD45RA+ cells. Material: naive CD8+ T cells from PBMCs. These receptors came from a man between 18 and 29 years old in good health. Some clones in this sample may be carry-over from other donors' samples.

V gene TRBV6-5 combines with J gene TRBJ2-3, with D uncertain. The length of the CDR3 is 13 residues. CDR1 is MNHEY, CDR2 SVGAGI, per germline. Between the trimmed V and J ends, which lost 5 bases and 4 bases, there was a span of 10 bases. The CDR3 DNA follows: TGTGCCAGCAGTGCTACTACGGCAGATACGCAGTATTTT. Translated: CASSATTADTQYF.

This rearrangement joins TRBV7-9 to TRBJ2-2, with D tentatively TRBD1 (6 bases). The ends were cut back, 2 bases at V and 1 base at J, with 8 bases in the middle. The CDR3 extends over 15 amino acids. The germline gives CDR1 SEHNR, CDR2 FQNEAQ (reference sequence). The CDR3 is CASSLRTENTGELFF. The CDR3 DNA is TGTGCCAGCAGCTTAAGGACAGAGAACACCGGGGAGCTGTTTTTT.

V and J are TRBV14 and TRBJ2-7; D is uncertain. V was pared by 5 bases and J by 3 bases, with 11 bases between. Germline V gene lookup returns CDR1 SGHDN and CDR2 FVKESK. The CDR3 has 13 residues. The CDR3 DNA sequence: TGTGCCAGCAGCTATAAAGGATACTACGAGCAGTACTTC. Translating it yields CASSYKGYYEQYF. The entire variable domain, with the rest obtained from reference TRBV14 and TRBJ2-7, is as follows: EAGVTQFPSHSVIEKGQTVTLRCDPISGHDNLYWYRRVMGKEIKFLLHFVKESKQDESGMPNNRFLAERTGGTYSTLKVQPAELEDSGVYFCASSYKGYYEQYFGPGTRLTVT.

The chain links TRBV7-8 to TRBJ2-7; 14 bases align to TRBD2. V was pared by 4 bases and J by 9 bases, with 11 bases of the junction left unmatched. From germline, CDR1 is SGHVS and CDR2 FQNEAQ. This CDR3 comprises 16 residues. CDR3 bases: TGTGCCAGCAGCTCTCTTGAGGGACTAGCGGGAGAAGGGCAGTACTTC. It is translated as CASSSLEGLAGEGQYF.

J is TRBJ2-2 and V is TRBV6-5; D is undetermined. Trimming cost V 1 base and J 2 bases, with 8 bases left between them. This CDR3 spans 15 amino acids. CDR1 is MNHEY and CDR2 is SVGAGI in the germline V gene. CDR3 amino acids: CASSYLGFNTGELFF. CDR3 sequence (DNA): TGTGCCAGCAGTTACTTGGGATTTAACACCGGGGAGCTGTTTTTT.

CDR3 sequence reads: CASSPRDLYSWGYTF. CDR3 nucleotides: TGTGCCAGTAGTCCCCGGGACCTCTACTCATGGGGCTACACCTTC. V usage is TRBV19 and J usage is TRBJ1-2, with a weak D call TRBD1 (5 bases). Germline V lookup: CDR1 LNHDA, CDR2 SQIVND (reference sequence). CDR3 size: 15 residues. Trimming shortened V by 5 bases and J by 8 bases, and 21 bases separated the two germline ends.

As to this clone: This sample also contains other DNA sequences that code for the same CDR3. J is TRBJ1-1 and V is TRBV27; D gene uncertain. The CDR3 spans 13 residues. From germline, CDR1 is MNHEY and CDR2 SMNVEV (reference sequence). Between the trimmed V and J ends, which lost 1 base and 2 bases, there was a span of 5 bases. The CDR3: CASSLFGNTEAFF. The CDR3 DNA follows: TGTGCCAGCAGTTTATTTGGCAACACTGAAGCTTTCTTT.

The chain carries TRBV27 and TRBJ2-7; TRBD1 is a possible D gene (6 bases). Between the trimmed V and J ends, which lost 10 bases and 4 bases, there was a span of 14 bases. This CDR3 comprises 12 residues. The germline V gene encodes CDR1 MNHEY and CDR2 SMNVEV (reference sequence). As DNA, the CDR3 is TGTGCCACTCGGGACACGAAATACGAGCAGTACTTC. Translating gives CATRDTKYEQYF.

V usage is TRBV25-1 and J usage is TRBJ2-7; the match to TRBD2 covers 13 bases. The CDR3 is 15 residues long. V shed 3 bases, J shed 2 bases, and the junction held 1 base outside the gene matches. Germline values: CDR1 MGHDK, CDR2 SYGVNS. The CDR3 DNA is TGTGCCAGCAGTGAGGGACTAGCGGGAACCTACGAGCAGTACTTC. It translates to CASSEGLAGTYEQYF.

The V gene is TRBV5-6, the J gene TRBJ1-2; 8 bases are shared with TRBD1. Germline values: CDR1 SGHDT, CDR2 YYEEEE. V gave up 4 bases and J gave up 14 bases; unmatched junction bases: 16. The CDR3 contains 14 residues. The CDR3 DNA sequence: TGTGCCAGCAGCGCGACAGGGGCCCCGGAGTCATGGACCTTC. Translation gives CASSATGAPESWTF.

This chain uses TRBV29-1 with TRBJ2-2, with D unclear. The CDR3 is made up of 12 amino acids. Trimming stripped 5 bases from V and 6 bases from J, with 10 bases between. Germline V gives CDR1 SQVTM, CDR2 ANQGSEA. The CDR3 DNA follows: TGCAGCGTTTTGGATGGGTCCGGGGAGCTGTTTTTT. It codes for CSVLDGSGELFF.

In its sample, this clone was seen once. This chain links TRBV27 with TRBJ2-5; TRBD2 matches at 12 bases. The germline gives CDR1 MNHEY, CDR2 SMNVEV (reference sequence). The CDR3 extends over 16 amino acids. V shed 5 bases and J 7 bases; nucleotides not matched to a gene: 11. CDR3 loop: CASSVRPGLAGGTQYF. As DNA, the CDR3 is TGTGCCAGCAGTGTCCGGCCGGGACTAGCGGGTGGGACCCAGTACTTC.

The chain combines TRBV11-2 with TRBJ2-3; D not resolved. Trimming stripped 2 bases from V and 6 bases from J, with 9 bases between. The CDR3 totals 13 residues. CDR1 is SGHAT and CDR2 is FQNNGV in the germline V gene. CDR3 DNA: TGTGCCAGCAGCTTATGGCTGATGGATACGCAGTATTTT. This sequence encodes CASSLWLMDTQYF.

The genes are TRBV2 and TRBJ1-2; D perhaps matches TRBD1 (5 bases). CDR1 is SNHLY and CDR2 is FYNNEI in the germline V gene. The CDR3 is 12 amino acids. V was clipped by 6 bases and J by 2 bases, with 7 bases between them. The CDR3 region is CASRWGNYGYTF. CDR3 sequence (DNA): TGTGCCAGCAGGTGGGGGAACTATGGCTACACCTTC.

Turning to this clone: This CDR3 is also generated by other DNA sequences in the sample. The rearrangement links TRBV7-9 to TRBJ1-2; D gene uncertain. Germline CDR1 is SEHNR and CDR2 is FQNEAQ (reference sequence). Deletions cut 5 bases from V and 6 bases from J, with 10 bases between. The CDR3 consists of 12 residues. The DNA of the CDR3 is TGTGCCAGCAGCCCGGGAGGCGATGGCTACACCTTC. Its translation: CASSPGGDGYTF.

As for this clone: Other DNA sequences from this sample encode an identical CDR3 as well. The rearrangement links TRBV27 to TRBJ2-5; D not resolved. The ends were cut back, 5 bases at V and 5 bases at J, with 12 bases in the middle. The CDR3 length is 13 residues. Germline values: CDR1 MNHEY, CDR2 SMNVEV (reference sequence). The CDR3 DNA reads TGTGCCAGCAGTCCCCTCCTTGGGGAGACCCAGTACTTC. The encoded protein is CASSPLLGETQYF.

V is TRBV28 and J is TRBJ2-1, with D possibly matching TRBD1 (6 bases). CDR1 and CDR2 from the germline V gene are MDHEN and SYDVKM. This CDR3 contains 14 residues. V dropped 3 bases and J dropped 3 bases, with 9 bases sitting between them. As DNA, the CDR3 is TGTGCCAGCAGTTTGCAGGGGATCTACAATGAGCAGTTCTTC. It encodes CASSLQGIYNEQFF. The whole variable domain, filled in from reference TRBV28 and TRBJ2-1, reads DVKVTQSSRYLVKRTGEKVFLECVQDMDHENMFWYRQDPGLGLRLIYFSYDVKMKEKGDIPEGYSVSREKKERFSLILESASTNQTSMYLCASSLQGIYNEQFFGPGTRLTVL.

CDR3 loop: CSVEFGREGLGANVLTF. The CDR3, as DNA: TGCAGCGTTGAATTTGGTCGGGAGGGCCTTGGGGCCAACGTCCTGACTTTC. The rearrangement joins TRBV29-1 to TRBJ2-6; 8 bases are a match to TRBD2. J lost 3 bases, V lost 2 bases, and 9 bases had no gene match. Germline CDR1 SQVTM, CDR2 ANQGSEA. The CDR3 totals 17 residues.

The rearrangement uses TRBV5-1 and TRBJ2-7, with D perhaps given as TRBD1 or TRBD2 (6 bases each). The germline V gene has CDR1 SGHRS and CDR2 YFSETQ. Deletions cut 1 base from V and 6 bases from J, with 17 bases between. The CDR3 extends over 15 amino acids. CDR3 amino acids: CASSLTGRMEGEQYF. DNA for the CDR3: TGCGCCAGCAGCTTGACAGGGAGAATGGAGGGCGAGCAGTACTTC.

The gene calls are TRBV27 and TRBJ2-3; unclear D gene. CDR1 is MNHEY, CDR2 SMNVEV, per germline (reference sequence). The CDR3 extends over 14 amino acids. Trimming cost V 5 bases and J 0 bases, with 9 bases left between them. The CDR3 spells CASSIYSSTDTQYF. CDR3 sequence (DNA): TGTGCCAGCAGTATATACTCTAGCACAGATACGCAGTATTTT.

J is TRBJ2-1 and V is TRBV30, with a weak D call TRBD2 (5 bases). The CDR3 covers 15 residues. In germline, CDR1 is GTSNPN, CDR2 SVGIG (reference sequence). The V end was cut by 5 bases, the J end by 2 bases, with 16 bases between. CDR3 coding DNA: TGTGCCTGGGCGTCACTTGGGGAGCCCTACAATGAGCAGTTCTTC. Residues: CAWASLGEPYNEQFF.

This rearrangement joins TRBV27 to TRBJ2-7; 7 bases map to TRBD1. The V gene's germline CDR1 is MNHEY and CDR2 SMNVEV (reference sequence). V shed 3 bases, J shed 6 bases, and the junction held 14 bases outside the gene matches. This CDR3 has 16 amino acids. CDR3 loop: CASSLAKQGRHLEQYF. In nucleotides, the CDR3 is TGTGCCAGCAGTTTGGCAAAACAGGGGCGCCATCTCGAGCAGTACTTC.

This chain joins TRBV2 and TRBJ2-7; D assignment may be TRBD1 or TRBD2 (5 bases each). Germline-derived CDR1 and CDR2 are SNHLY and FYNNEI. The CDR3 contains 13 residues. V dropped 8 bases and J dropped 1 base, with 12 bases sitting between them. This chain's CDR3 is CASYTGLSYEQYF. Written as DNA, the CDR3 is TGTGCCAGCTATACGGGGCTTTCCTACGAGCAGTACTTC. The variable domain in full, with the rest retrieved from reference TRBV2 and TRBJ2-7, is EPEVTQTPSHQVTQMGQEVILRCVPISNHLYFYWYRQILGQKVEFLVSFYNNEISEKSEIFDDQFSVERPDGSNFTLKIRSTKLEDSAMYFCASYTGLSYEQYFGPGTRLTVT.

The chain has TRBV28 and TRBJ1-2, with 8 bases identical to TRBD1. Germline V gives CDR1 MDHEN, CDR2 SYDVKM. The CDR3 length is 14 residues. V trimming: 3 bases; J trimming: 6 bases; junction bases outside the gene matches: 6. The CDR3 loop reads CASSLGNRGNGYTF. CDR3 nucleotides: TGTGCCAGCAGTTTGGGGAACAGGGGGAATGGCTACACCTTC.

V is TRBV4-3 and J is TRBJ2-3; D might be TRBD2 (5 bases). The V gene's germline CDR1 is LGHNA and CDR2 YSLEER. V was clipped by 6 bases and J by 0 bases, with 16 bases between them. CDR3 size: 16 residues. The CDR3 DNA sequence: TGCGCCAGCAGAGGTCGGGATTCTTCTAGCACAGATACGCAGTATTTT. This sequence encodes CASRGRDSSSTDTQYF.

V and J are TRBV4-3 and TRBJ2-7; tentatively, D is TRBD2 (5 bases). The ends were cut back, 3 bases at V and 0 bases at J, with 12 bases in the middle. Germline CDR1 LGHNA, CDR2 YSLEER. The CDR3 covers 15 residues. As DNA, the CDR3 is TGCGCCAGCAGCCAGGGAGACGGACCCTCCTACGAGCAGTACTTC. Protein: CASSQGDGPSYEQYF.

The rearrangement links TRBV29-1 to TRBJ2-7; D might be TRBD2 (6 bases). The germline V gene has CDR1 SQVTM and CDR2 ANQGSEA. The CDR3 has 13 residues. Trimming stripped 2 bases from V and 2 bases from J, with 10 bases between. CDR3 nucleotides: TGCAGCGTTGAAAGTCGGGAGACCTACGAGCAGTACTTC. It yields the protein CSVESRETYEQYF.